Each of the 19 T cell receptor beta chains below was sequenced from the same sample in a study of cytomegalovirus exposure and HLA in healthy donors (dated by TCRdb to between 2016 and 2019). The method was the immunoSEQ multiplex PCR assay. For the multiplex PCR, a mixture combining 60 forward primers for TCR Vbeta segments and 13 reverse primers for TCR Jbeta segments was used. TCRdb holds this immuneACCESS table with in-frame rearrangements only. Some clones are missing; in checked studies, unresolved V genes explain under half, and the rest has no known cause. The sample contains about 59,000 clones, less than 85% of them found a single time. The top ten constitute about 6.8% of the sample. The sequenced sample consisted of PBMCs. All receptors derive from a man aged 25-45 years in good health and CMV-seropositive.

The chain links TRBV2 to TRBJ2-2; TRBD2 agrees at 8 bases. The CDR3 spans 14 residues. Trimming at V came to 9 bases and at J to 5 bases, leaving 8 bases not matched to a gene. The V gene's germline CDR1 is SNHLY and CDR2 FYNNEI. CDR3 sequence (DNA): TGTGCCAGACAGAGCGGGGGTGGGACCGGGGAGCTGTTTTTT. This translates into CARQSGGGTGELFF.

Only a few counts were recorded for this clone. CDR3 DNA sequence: TGCGCCAGCAGCCAAGCCCCCCTTAACACTGAAGCTTTCTTT. Its protein is CASSQAPLNTEAFF. This chain links TRBV4-1 with TRBJ1-1, with D unclear. V lost 1 base and J lost 2, with 8 bases in between. This CDR3 has 14 residues. Germline V gene data show CDR1 as MGHRA and CDR2 as YSYEKL.

The chain recombines TRBV6-5 with TRBJ1-3, with a possible D match to TRBD1 (5 bases). V lost 5 bases and J lost 0, with 11 bases in between. In germline, CDR1 is MNHEY, CDR2 SVGAGI. The CDR3 contains 15 residues. CDR3 region: CASSQTESSGNTIYF. CDR3 coding DNA: TGTGCCAGCAGTCAGACAGAAAGCTCTGGAAACACCATATATTTT.

The J gene is TRBJ2-7, the V gene TRBV7-2; D not certain. V gave up 4 bases and J gave up 5 bases, with 12 bases separating them. CDR1 SGHTA and CDR2 FQGNSA come from the germline V gene. This CDR3 has 13 residues. This CDR3 reads CASSSPVENEQYF. The DNA for the CDR3 is TGTGCCAGCAGCTCTCCCGTTGAGAACGAGCAGTACTTC.

The rearrangement links TRBV27 to TRBJ2-3; 9 bases map to TRBD2. J was trimmed by 2 bases and V by 8 bases; bases with no gene match: 8. CDR1 is MNHEY and CDR2 is SMNVEV in the germline V gene (reference sequence). This CDR3 region has 15 residues. The DNA for the CDR3 is TGTGCCAGCGGTGAGCGGGGGGAAAACACAGATACGCAGTATTTT. This encodes CASGERGENTDTQYF.

V is TRBV5-1 and J is TRBJ2-4; 11 bases line up with TRBD2. The germline V gene encodes CDR1 SGHRS and CDR2 YFSETQ. CDR3 size: 13 residues. With 4 bases clipped from V and 6 bases from J, the junction kept 0 bases outside the gene matches. The CDR3 nucleotides read TGCGCCAGCAGCACTAGCGGGGGAAACATTCAGTACTTC. Protein sequence: CASSTSGGNIQYF.

V is TRBV28 and J is TRBJ1-2; TRBD1 is a possible D gene (6 bases). The CDR3 is made up of 15 amino acids. Trimming stripped 4 bases from V and 5 bases from J, with 17 bases between. Germline V CDR1 and CDR2: MDHEN, SYDVKM. The CDR3 loop reads CASSSPGGLRYGYTF. The DNA of the CDR3 is TGTGCCAGCAGTTCCCCGGGGGGGCTGCGGTATGGCTACACCTTC.

The table lists this clone with a count of one. The chain combines TRBV7-9 with TRBJ1-1, with 7 bases fitting TRBD1. V was clipped by 6 bases and J by 0 bases; unmatched bases: 7. The CDR3 length is 15 residues. CDR1 and CDR2 (germline): SEHNR, FQNEAQ (reference sequence). The chain's CDR3 is CASRQGSQMNTEAFF. DNA of the CDR3: TGTGCCAGCAGACAGGGGTCCCAAATGAACACTGAAGCTTTCTTT.

This chain uses TRBV2 with TRBJ1-4, with 10 positions matching TRBD1. This CDR3 comprises 16 residues. Per the germline V gene, CDR1 is SNHLY and CDR2 is FYNNEI. The V segment lost 6 bases and the J segment 10 bases; nucleotides outside the gene matches: 14. The CDR3 protein is CASRPGTGDRRGKLFF. The CDR3 nucleotides are TGTGCCAGCAGACCCGGGACAGGGGATCGCCGGGGAAAACTGTTTTTT. The full variable domain, its missing parts supplied by reference TRBV2 and TRBJ1-4, is EPEVTQTPSHQVTQMGQEVILRCVPISNHLYFYWYRQILGQKVEFLVSFYNNEISEKSEIFDDQFSVERPDGSNFTLKIRSTKLEDSAMYFCASRPGTGDRRGKLFFGSGTQLSVL.

The gene calls are TRBV19 and TRBJ1-2, with 9 bases that match TRBD1. This CDR3 is 16 amino acids long. From germline, CDR1 is LNHDA and CDR2 SQIVND (reference sequence). V was pared by 9 bases and J by 4 bases, with 15 bases of the junction left unmatched. This CDR3 reads CASEFTGGGGFYGYTF. The CDR3 DNA reads as TGTGCCAGCGAATTTACAGGGGGCGGAGGGTTCTATGGCTACACCTTC.

This clone has more than one count but fewer than ten. This chain links TRBV6-5 with TRBJ1-2, with 10 positions matching TRBD1. Germline values: CDR1 MNHEY, CDR2 SVGAGI. Unmatched junction bases numbered 7, after V lost 5 bases and J lost 4 bases. The CDR3 extends over 15 amino acids. In DNA form, the CDR3 reads TGTGCCAGCAGTGGCCGGGACAGGGGAGGCTATGGCTACACCTTC. Translation: CASSGRDRGGYGYTF.

CDR3 sequence: CASSPVGGGQPQHF. Written as DNA, the CDR3 is TGTGCCAGCAGCCCTGTGGGGGGGGGTCAGCCCCAGCATTTT. V gene TRBV28 combines with J gene TRBJ1-5; D may be TRBD1 (5 bases). The germline V and J ends were trimmed by 6 bases and 6 bases, with 15 bases remaining between them. The CDR3 spans 14 residues. CDR1 is MDHEN and CDR2 is SYDVKM in the germline V gene.

V is TRBV6-4 and J is TRBJ1-2; D is perhaps TRBD1 (5 bases). Trimming shortened V by 4 bases and J by 4 bases, and 16 bases separated the two germline ends. Per the germline V gene, CDR1 is MRHNA and CDR2 is SNTAGT. This CDR3 contains 15 residues. CDR3 sequence: CASSVERDSAYGYTF. As DNA, the CDR3 is TGTGCCAGCAGTGTGGAACGGGACTCTGCCTATGGCTACACCTTC.

This chain links TRBV7-2 with TRBJ1-6; D is undetermined. Trimming took off 4 bases at V and 5 bases at J, with 9 bases between the two ends. This CDR3 has 14 residues. Germline lookup yields CDR1 SGHTA and CDR2 FQGNSA. For the CDR3, the DNA is TGTGCCAGCAGCTCTATTCCCCATAATTCACCCCTCCACTTT. Translated, it gives CASSSIPHNSPLHF.

The V gene is TRBV27, the J gene TRBJ1-1; TRBD1 agrees at 7 bases. V shed 4 bases and J 6 bases; nucleotides not matched to a gene: 5. The germline gives CDR1 MNHEY, CDR2 SMNVEV (reference sequence). The CDR3 spans 13 residues. CDR3 protein: CASSYRGRAEAFF. In DNA form, the CDR3 reads TGTGCCAGCAGTTACAGGGGTCGCGCTGAAGCTTTCTTT.

The gene calls are TRBV2 and TRBJ2-2, with 9 bases lining up with TRBD1. The CDR3 sequence is 15 residues long. Germline V CDR1 and CDR2: SNHLY, FYNNEI. The V gene end was trimmed by 5 bases and the J gene end by 4 bases; junction bases not matched to a gene: 5. The CDR3 region has the DNA TGTGCCAGCAGTCCCGGGACAGGGACCACCGGGGAGCTGTTTTTT. It yields the protein CASSPGTGTTGELFF. Full variable domain (missing parts from reference TRBV2 and TRBJ2-2): EPEVTQTPSHQVTQMGQEVILRCVPISNHLYFYWYRQILGQKVEFLVSFYNNEISEKSEIFDDQFSVERPDGSNFTLKIRSTKLEDSAMYFCASSPGTGTTGELFFGEGSRLTVL.

This sequence joins TRBV27 and TRBJ1-1, with TRBD1 matching 7 bases. Germline V gene sequence: CDR1 MNHEY, CDR2 SMNVEV (reference sequence). The ends lost 3 bases at V and 1 base at J; junction bases unmatched: 8. The CDR3 has 16 residues. CDR3: CASSLRAGGKNTEAFF. The CDR3 DNA reads TGTGCCAGCAGTTTGAGGGCAGGGGGAAAGAACACTGAAGCTTTCTTT.

This chain uses TRBV28 with TRBJ2-4, with D tentatively TRBD1 (6 bases). The CDR3 length is 14 residues. Germline V gene sequence: CDR1 MDHEN, CDR2 SYDVKM. The ends were cut back, 7 bases at V and 0 bases at J, with 10 bases in the middle. The CDR3 reads CASIGQIAKNIQYF. The CDR3 DNA reads as TGTGCCAGCATTGGACAGATAGCCAAAAACATTCAGTACTTC.

The rearrangement joins TRBV9 to TRBJ2-3, with 9 bases that match TRBD2. CDR1 and CDR2 from the germline V gene are SGDLS and YYNGEE. The CDR3 has 16 residues. V gave up 0 bases and J gave up 5 bases; unmatched junction bases: 7. The CDR3 spells CASSVDGGGAVDTQYF. CDR3 DNA sequence: TGTGCCAGCAGCGTAGATGGCGGGGGGGCGGTAGATACGCAGTATTTT.